These 19 T cell receptor beta chains were sequenced from one sample in a study of cytomegalovirus exposure and HLA in healthy donors. This table comes from immunoSEQ multiplex PCR, and its TCRdb copy is limited to in-frame clones, with some not included. The sample consists of more than 90,000 clones, 88% of them appearing once. The specimen was PBMCs. The source is a man between 18 and 29 years old in good health and CMV-seronegative.

This rearrangement joins TRBV10-2 to TRBJ1-3, with a tentative D call TRBD1 (5 bases). V was trimmed by 4 bases and J by 3 bases, leaving 10 bases between them. The CDR3 loop spans 14 amino acids. From germline, CDR1 is WSHSY and CDR2 SAAADI. The CDR3 reads CASSAGKFGNTIYF. As DNA, the CDR3 is TGCGCCAGCAGTGCAGGGAAATTTGGAAACACCATATATTTT.

V usage is TRBV27 and J usage is TRBJ2-2; 7 bases match TRBD1. CDR1 and CDR2 (germline): MNHEY, SMNVEV (reference sequence). This CDR3 comprises 14 residues. Trimming cost V 7 bases and J 5 bases; bases outside gene matches: 7. CDR3: CASKFSGGTGELFF. As DNA, the CDR3 is TGTGCCAGCAAGTTTTCAGGGGGAACCGGGGAGCTGTTTTTT.

The CDR3 nucleotides are TGTGCCAGCAGGATGGGACTAGCCAACACCGGGGAGCTGTTTTTT. Amino acid sequence: CASRMGLANTGELFF. The J gene is TRBJ2-2, the V gene TRBV7-2, with 9 positions matching TRBD2. Germline V gene sequence: CDR1 SGHTA, CDR2 FQGNSA. CDR3 length: 15 amino acids. The V segment lost 6 bases and the J segment 2 bases; nucleotides outside the gene matches: 4.

The V gene is TRBV28, the J gene TRBJ1-5; 9 nucleotides align to TRBD1. The trim removed 6 bases at V and 5 bases at J, leaving 8 bases unmatched. Germline V gene data show CDR1 as MDHEN and CDR2 as SYDVKM. The CDR3 has 15 amino acids. CDR3 sequence reads: CASRQLDRGDQPQHF. In nucleotides, the CDR3 is TGTGCCAGCAGGCAATTGGACAGGGGCGATCAGCCCCAGCATTTT.

This rearrangement joins TRBV4-1 to TRBJ1-6; D call uncertain. From germline, CDR1 is MGHRA and CDR2 YSYEKL. This CDR3 comprises 15 residues. Trimming left V 2 bases short and J 9 bases short, with 14 bases between. As DNA, the CDR3 is TGCGCCAGCAGCCAACGTGAGGGATCGGGTTCACCCCTCCACTTT. Its translation is CASSQREGSGSPLHF.

The rearrangement joins TRBV11-2 to TRBJ2-3, with a weak D call TRBD2 (6 bases). The CDR3 contains 17 residues. The V and J ends lost 5 bases and 3 bases respectively, with 21 bases between them. In germline, CDR1 is SGHAT, CDR2 FQNNGV. CDR3 nucleotide sequence: TGTGCCAGCAGCGCGCTGGAGAGGGCGGGAACGACAGATACGCAGTATTTT. Protein product: CASSALERAGTTDTQYF.

J is TRBJ1-5 and V is TRBV18, with D perhaps TRBD1 (5 bases). In germline, CDR1 is KGHSH, CDR2 LQKENI. Trimming pared 3 bases from V and 6 bases from J, leaving 12 bases between. The CDR3 runs 14 residues. CDR3 coding DNA: TGTGCCAGCTCACCGGGGGGGGTTGCTCAGCCCCAGCATTTT. Protein: CASSPGGVAQPQHF.

This clone was recorded only once. V and J are TRBV9 and TRBJ1-4; 10 positions match TRBD1. Germline V lookup: CDR1 SGDLS, CDR2 YYNGEE. The trim removed 0 bases at V and 3 bases at J, leaving 5 bases unmatched. The CDR3 has 17 amino acids. CDR3 in DNA: TGTGCCAGCAGCGTAGGGACAGGGGGTCGTGCTAATGAAAAACTGTTTTTT. Its translation is CASSVGTGGRANEKLFF.

This clone was observed a few times. This chain connects TRBV5-1 to TRBJ2-3, with 9 bases fitting TRBD1. The CDR3 extends over 18 amino acids. Trimming removed 4 bases from V and 2 bases from J; junction bases left unmatched: 14. CDR1 SGHRS and CDR2 YFSETQ come from the germline V gene. DNA of the CDR3: TGCGCCAGCAGCGTGGGGGGACAGGGAATACGATCCACAGATACGCAGTATTTT. It codes for CASSVGGQGIRSTDTQYF.

The chain recombines TRBV7-9 with TRBJ1-4, with 9 bases identical to TRBD1. V lost 3 bases to trimming and J lost 6 bases; unmatched junction nucleotides: 8. The CDR3 is 16 amino acids. From germline, CDR1 is SEHNR and CDR2 FQNEAQ (reference sequence). CDR3 loop: CASSFRLGQGYEKLFF. CDR3 sequence (DNA): TGTGCCAGCAGCTTCCGGTTGGGACAGGGTTATGAAAAACTGTTTTTT.

The chain recombines TRBV28 with TRBJ2-1; TRBD2 aligns across 15 bases. J gave up 3 bases and V 6 bases, and 3 bases lay outside the gene matches. This CDR3 contains 16 residues. Germline V gene data show CDR1 as MDHEN and CDR2 as SYDVKM. The chain's CDR3 is CASSKGLAGGYNEQFF. CDR3 DNA: TGTGCCAGCAGCAAGGGACTAGCGGGAGGCTACAATGAGCAGTTCTTC.

The gene calls are TRBV28 and TRBJ2-7, with 11 bases fitting TRBD2. Germline assignment: CDR1 MDHEN and CDR2 SYDVKM. The J segment lost 0 bases and the V segment lost 2 bases, leaving 18 bases of the junction unmatched. The CDR3 length is 21 residues. The CDR3 protein is CASSLDPLLAGEVRSSYEQYF. The CDR3 coding sequence is TGTGCCAGCAGTTTAGACCCTCTACTAGCGGGAGAGGTCCGGAGCTCCTACGAGCAGTACTTC.

V gene TRBV28 combines with J gene TRBJ2-7, with D possibly being TRBD1 (5 bases). CDR1 is MDHEN, CDR2 SYDVKM, per germline. The CDR3 covers 15 residues. V was pared by 7 bases and J by 7 bases, with 23 bases between. CDR3 sequence (DNA): TGTGCCAGCAACGTCAGGGCAGGGCAATCTCGAGAGCAGTACTTC. Its protein product is CASNVRAGQSREQYF.

The chain employs TRBV11-3 and TRBJ2-3; 7 nucleotides agree with TRBD2. Looked up from germline, CDR1 is SGHNT and CDR2 is YENEEA. The V and J ends lost 5 bases and 0 bases, in that order; junction bases with no gene match: 2. This CDR3 contains 14 residues. The CDR3 loop reads CASSDGGSTDTQYF. The CDR3 DNA reads TGTGCCAGCAGCGACGGGGGGAGCACAGATACGCAGTATTTT.

The rearrangement uses TRBV9 and TRBJ2-1, with D tentatively TRBD2 (5 bases). The CDR3 has 15 amino acids. The germline V gene encodes CDR1 SGDLS and CDR2 YYNGEE. Trimming removed 5 bases from V and 2 bases from J, with 14 bases in between. For the CDR3, the DNA is TGTGCCAGCAGTTCTGGAGGAGCTACCTACAATGAGCAGTTCTTC. This translates into CASSSGGATYNEQFF.

V gene TRBV12-5 combines with J gene TRBJ1-1; no clear D gene. The V gene lost 3 bases and the J gene lost 3 bases, with 8 bases spanning the gap. In germline, CDR1 is LGHNT, CDR2 FRNRAP. The CDR3 has 13 residues. CDR3 bases: TGTGCTAGTGGTTTCTTCGGTGACACTGAAGCTTTCTTT. The encoded protein is CASGFFGDTEAFF.

This clone was observed a few times. The chain uses TRBV11-1 and TRBJ2-2; D might be TRBD2 (5 bases). The V gene's germline CDR1 is SGHAT and CDR2 FQDESV (reference sequence). The CDR3 contains 15 residues. Trimming cost V 5 bases and J 5 bases, with 15 bases left between them. The DNA for the CDR3 is TGTGCCAGCAGCCGAGGGTCAGTTGGTACCGGGGAGCTGTTTTTT. Protein product: CASSRGSVGTGELFF.

The rearrangement uses TRBV15 and TRBJ2-7; 9 nucleotides align to TRBD2. The CDR3 runs 17 residues. With V trimmed by 1 base and J by 6 bases, 13 bases remained unmatched. Germline V gene sequence: CDR1 LNHNV, CDR2 YYDKDF (reference sequence). CDR3 loop: CATSRGSLAGGSPEQYF. CDR3 nucleotide sequence: TGTGCCACCAGCAGAGGTTCATTGGCGGGGGGGTCCCCCGAGCAGTACTTC.

The V gene is TRBV4-3, the J gene TRBJ1-2; D is uncertain. Trimming removed 0 bases from V and 7 bases from J, with 21 bases in between. This CDR3 comprises 17 residues. CDR1 and CDR2 from the germline V gene are LGHNA and YSLEER. The CDR3 here is CASSQDLWGAGLGGYTF. CDR3 in DNA: TGCGCCAGCAGCCAAGACCTGTGGGGAGCCGGGTTAGGTGGCTACACCTTC.